This T cell receptor beta chain appears in the sequencing data of a study of T cell changes during pregnancy in multiple sclerosis. Germline CDR1 is SGHRS and CDR2 is YFSETQ. There are 16 residues in the CDR3. The junction had 13 bases not matched to a gene; V was cut back by 4 bases and J by 6 bases. Measured with immunoSEQ multiplex PCR; TCRdb has only the in-frame clones, and not every one. The table records approximately 61,000 clones, about 92% of them present only once. The specimen comprised peripheral blood, sampled in the first trimester of pregnancy. The sequence was obtained from a female donor in good health, enrolled as a control in a pregnancy study. V usage is TRBV5-1 and J usage is TRBJ2-1, with TRBD1 matching 7 bases. The chain's CDR3 is CASSQGDALQLNEQFF. CDR3 nucleotide sequence: TGCGCCAGCAGCCAGGGGGACGCACTCCAACTCAATGAGCAGTTCTTC.